What follows are 10 T cell receptor beta chains derived from one specimen sequenced in a study of a mutant IDH1 vaccine in newly diagnosed glioma. The antigens these receptors bind are not known. Here immunoSEQ multiplex PCR was the method, and the copy in TCRdb shows in-frame clones only, minus some. The table has 40,000 to 50,000 clones, 60% to 85% seen once. Sample time point: week 23, last vaccination. In every dose of vaccine, 300 ug of mutant IDH1 20-mer peptide was given alongside topical imiquimod. The sample here was PBMCs, taken from a glioma patient whose treatment included an IDH1 peptide vaccine. Receptors originate from a woman between 35 and 50 years old with glioma. Some clones in this sample may be carry-over from other donors' samples.

V gene TRBV19 combines with J gene TRBJ1-5, with D tentatively TRBD1 (5 bases). The CDR3 is 15 amino acids. The germline gives CDR1 LNHDA, CDR2 SQIVND (reference sequence). Between the trimmed V and J ends, which lost 7 bases and 6 bases, there was a span of 19 bases. DNA for the CDR3: TGTGCCAGTACATCTACCACTTGGGGGGGTCAGCCCCAGCATTTT. Translated, it gives CASTSTTWGGQPQHF.

The rearrangement links TRBV6-6 to TRBJ1-5; D unclear. CDR3 length equals 12 residues. CDR1 is MNHNY, CDR2 SVGAGI, per germline (reference sequence). V lost 2 bases and J 11 bases, leaving 10 bases between the germline ends. In DNA, the CDR3 is TGTGCCAGCAGTTACGACGGTGGTTCCCAGCATTTT. Translating gives CASSYDGGSQHF.

The CDR3 here is CASSQVTSGSYEQYF. CDR3 nucleotide sequence: TGCGCCAGCAGCCAAGTAACTAGCGGGAGCTACGAGCAGTACTTC. The rearrangement links TRBV4-1 to TRBJ2-7; 11 bases are shared with TRBD2. Germline trimming cut 1 base from V and 3 bases from J; bases unmatched to any gene: 2. The germline gives CDR1 MGHRA, CDR2 YSYEKL. The CDR3 is made up of 15 amino acids.

This chain uses TRBV14 with TRBJ2-6, with TRBD2 as a possible D gene (5 bases). With 4 bases removed from V and 0 bases from J, the gap between germline ends came to 7 bases. Germline loops: CDR1 SGHDN, CDR2 FVKESK. The CDR3 is 15 residues long. The CDR3 DNA reads TGTGCCAGCAGCCGGAGGTACTCTGGGGCCAACGTCCTGACTTTC. It codes for CASSRRYSGANVLTF. Filled out from reference TRBV14 and TRBJ2-6, the complete variable domain reads EAGVTQFPSHSVIEKGQTVTLRCDPISGHDNLYWYRRVMGKEIKFLLHFVKESKQDESGMPNNRFLAERTGGTYSTLKVQPAELEDSGVYFCASSRRYSGANVLTFGAGSRLTVL.

The rearrangement uses TRBV25-1 and TRBJ2-2; 9 bases agree with TRBD1. Per the germline V gene, CDR1 is MGHDK and CDR2 is SYGVNS. V lost 4 bases and J lost 6; bases outside the gene matches: 6. This CDR3 is 15 amino acids long. CDR3 nucleotide sequence: TGTGCCAGCAGTGGATACAGGGGGCGCCCCGGGGAGCTGTTTTTT. It translates to CASSGYRGRPGELFF.

This clone occurred once. The chain links TRBV7-8 to TRBJ2-1; a weak D match, TRBD2 (6 bases). The CDR3 totals 15 residues. V lost 8 bases, J lost 2 bases, and 16 bases lay in between. CDR1 SGHVS and CDR2 FQNEAQ come from the germline V gene. CDR3 region: CASVQGLGAYNEQFF. CDR3 nucleotide sequence: TGTGCCAGCGTTCAGGGACTGGGGGCCTACAATGAGCAGTTCTTC.

This clone showed up just once. The chain joins TRBV4-2 to TRBJ2-5; D tentatively fits TRBD1 or TRBD2 (5 bases each). Deletions cut 1 base from V and 3 bases from J, with 9 bases between. The germline CDR1 and CDR2 sequences are LGHNA and YNFKEQ. CDR3 length: 14 residues. The CDR3 is CASSQGGSEETQYF. CDR3 DNA: TGTGCCAGCAGCCAAGGGGGGAGCGAAGAGACCCAGTACTTC.

A few counts support this clone. The chain carries TRBV9 and TRBJ1-5; D not resolved. V was shortened by 3 bases and J by 3 bases, with 7 bases between the two germline ends. Germline CDR1 SGDLS, CDR2 YYNGEE. The CDR3 covers 13 residues. CDR3 sequence reads: CASSARLNQPQHF. The CDR3, as DNA: TGTGCCAGCAGCGCAAGACTCAATCAGCCCCAGCATTTT.

The V gene is TRBV27, the J gene TRBJ2-3; no clear D. The ends were cut back, 5 bases at V and 6 bases at J, with 18 bases in the middle. The CDR3 covers 15 residues. Germline-derived CDR1 and CDR2 are MNHEY and SMNVEV (reference sequence). In DNA, the CDR3 is TGTGCCAGCAGTCTCTTCTATCCAATAACCGATACGCAGTATTTT. Amino acid sequence: CASSLFYPITDTQYF.

The chain links TRBV5-1 to TRBJ1-3; no reliable D call. The CDR3 sequence is 15 residues long. The V gene lost 4 bases and the J gene lost 0 bases, with 11 bases spanning the gap. Germline V gene sequence: CDR1 SGHRS, CDR2 YFSETQ. CDR3 in DNA: TGCGCCAGCAGCCCGGATTTGTCCTCTGGAAACACCATATATTTT. It translates to CASSPDLSSGNTIYF.